This TCR beta chain was sequenced in a study of blood T cell repertoires in COVID-19. Turning to the study itself: Samples came from the United States, Italy and Spain, spanning acute and convalescent COVID-19. PBMCs, B-cell-depleted T cells, or T cells provided the cDNA or gDNA that made up the material.

The length of the CDR3 is 18 residues. Trimming removed 0 bases from V and 3 bases from J; junction bases left unmatched: 12. Germline CDR1 is LGHNT and CDR2 is FRNRAP. Authors' processing steps: From reference gene primer amplification, estimates of nucleated cell counts were derived. The method was immunoSEQ multiplex PCR; TCRdb's version includes in-frame clones alone and lacks a portion of them. Clonal size and the V and J genes are those of that table, whereas D and trimming came from the DNA. This table has some 140,000 clones, 85% to 90% appearing once. The clonotype was recovered from a man in his 70s with active COVID-19. The chain uses TRBV12-5 and TRBJ2-7, with 9 bases fitting TRBD1. The source material was peripheral blood. CDR3 protein: CASGLVGTGKNNSYEQYF. In DNA form, the CDR3 reads TGTGCTAGTGGTTTGGTAGGGACAGGGAAAAACAACAGCTACGAGCAGTACTTC.